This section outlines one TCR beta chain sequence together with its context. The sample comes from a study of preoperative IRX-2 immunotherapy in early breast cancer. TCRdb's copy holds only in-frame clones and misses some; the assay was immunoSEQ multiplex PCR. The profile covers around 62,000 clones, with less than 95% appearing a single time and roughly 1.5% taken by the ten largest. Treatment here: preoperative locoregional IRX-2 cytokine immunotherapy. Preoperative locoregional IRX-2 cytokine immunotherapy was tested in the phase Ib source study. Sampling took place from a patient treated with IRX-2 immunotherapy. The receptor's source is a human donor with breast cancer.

Here the CDR3 DNA reads TGTGCCAGCAGTTTAAGGCGGGATAGCGGGGGGGCCACCGGGGAGCTGTTTTTT. Amino acid sequence: CASSLRRDSGGATGELFF. V gene TRBV28 combines with J gene TRBJ2-2, with 11 bases that match TRBD2. The CDR3 runs to 18 residues. The junction had 9 bases not matched to a gene; V was cut back by 2 bases and J by 4 bases. Per germline, CDR1 MDHEN and CDR2 SYDVKM.